The 25 T cell receptor beta chains presented below share a single source sample, sequenced in a study of memory CD4+ T cells and cytomegalovirus serostatus. The protocol was immunoSEQ multiplex PCR, while the TCRdb copy is restricted to in-frame clones and leaves out a portion. The profile shows over 40,000 clones, 60% to 85% of them singletons. The sort gate was single viable CD3+CD4+CD8-CD45RO+ cells for memory CD4+ T cells. Sequencing input: memory CD4+ T cells from blood. The receptors were sampled from an adult in good health and CMV-seronegative.

The chain carries TRBV18 and TRBJ2-2, with 12 positions matching TRBD2. Looked up from germline, CDR1 is KGHSH and CDR2 is LQKENI. This CDR3 contains 17 residues. The V segment lost 0 bases and the J segment 4 bases; nucleotides outside the gene matches: 3. CDR3 sequence (DNA): TGTGCCAGCTCACCACCGGGACTAGCGGGCCGCACCGGGGAGCTGTTTTTT. Protein product: CASSPPGLAGRTGELFF.

CDR3: CASSLGGRENQPQHF. CDR3 sequence (DNA): TGTGCCAGCAGCTTGGGGGGAAGGGAAAATCAGCCCCAGCATTTT. This chain links TRBV5-4 with TRBJ1-5; D gene ambiguous. From germline, CDR1 is SGHNT and CDR2 YYREEE (reference sequence). Deletions cut 0 bases from V and 4 bases from J, with 11 bases between. The CDR3 extends over 15 amino acids.

J is TRBJ1-1 and V is TRBV28; D is perhaps TRBD1 (6 bases). Germline V gene sequence: CDR1 MDHEN, CDR2 SYDVKM. Trimming took 6 bases from V and 5 from J, leaving 22 bases between them. CDR3 size: 16 residues. The DNA of the CDR3 is TGTGCCAGCAGCGGTGGGGGGGGCTCACGTTGGACTGAAGCTTTCTTT. It specifies CASSGGGGSRWTEAFF.

V gene TRBV11-2 combines with J gene TRBJ2-5; D not certain. Trimming took off 1 base at V and 0 bases at J, with 9 bases between the two ends. Germline CDR1 and CDR2: SGHAT and FQNNGV. The CDR3 extends over 15 amino acids. The CDR3 loop is CASSLGLRDQETQYF. Here the CDR3 DNA reads TGTGCCAGCAGCTTAGGGTTAAGGGACCAAGAGACCCAGTACTTC. Full variable domain (rest looked up from reference TRBV11-2 and TRBJ2-5): EAGVAQSPRYKIIEKRQSVAFWCNPISGHATLYWYQQILGQGPKLLIQFQNNGVVDDSQLPKDRFSAERLKGVDSTLKIQPAKLEDSAVYLCASSLGLRDQETQYFGPGTRLLVL.

This CDR3 reads CATRGGQTANYGYTF. The CDR3 DNA reads as TGTGCCACCAGGGGAGGACAGACCGCTAACTATGGCTACACCTTC. The chain recombines TRBV15 with TRBJ1-2, with D possibly TRBD1 on 6 matching bases. The CDR3 is made up of 15 amino acids. CDR1 and CDR2 from the germline V gene are LNHNV and YYDKDF (reference sequence). The V gene lost 6 bases and the J gene lost 0 bases, with 14 bases spanning the gap.

V gene TRBV6-6 combines with J gene TRBJ1-2; D may be TRBD1 (5 bases). The CDR3 length is 14 residues. Trimming pared 6 bases from V and 8 bases from J, leaving 19 bases between. Per the germline V gene, CDR1 is MNHNY and CDR2 is SVGAGI (reference sequence). In nucleotides, the CDR3 is TGTGCCAGCAGCCTTTTCGTAGGGGCTGAGGGCTACACCTTC. Amino acid sequence: CASSLFVGAEGYTF.

V and J are TRBV19 and TRBJ1-3, with 8 bases that match TRBD1. J gave up 1 base and V 4 bases, and 6 bases lay outside the gene matches. Germline V CDR1 and CDR2: LNHDA, SQIVND (reference sequence). The CDR3 has 16 residues. Here the CDR3 DNA reads TGTGCCAGTAGTACCGGACAGGGACGGTCTGGAAACACCATATATTTT. This codes for CASSTGQGRSGNTIYF.

The chain links TRBV18 to TRBJ1-1, with D perhaps matching TRBD1 (5 bases). Germline V lookup: CDR1 KGHSH, CDR2 LQKENI. The CDR3 length is 15 residues. The ends were cut back, 3 bases at V and 5 bases at J, with 16 bases in the middle. CDR3 nucleotides: TGTGCCAGCTCACCCGGGGGGGATCGAGGGACTGAAGCTTTCTTT. This sequence encodes CASSPGGDRGTEAFF.

V gene TRBV10-2 combines with J gene TRBJ2-3; tentative D call: TRBD2 (7 bases). Trimming removed 4 bases from V and 3 bases from J, with 11 bases in between. The CDR3 has 14 amino acids. In germline, CDR1 is WSHSY, CDR2 SAAADI. Here the CDR3 reads CASSAGGPTDTQYF. In nucleotides, the CDR3 is TGCGCCAGCAGTGCCGGGGGGCCGACAGATACGCAGTATTTT.

V and J are TRBV5-1 and TRBJ2-7; D possibly uses TRBD1 or TRBD2 (5 bases each). The germline V gene encodes CDR1 SGHRS and CDR2 YFSETQ. This CDR3 has 14 amino acids. The germline V and J ends were trimmed by 0 bases and 5 bases, with 12 bases remaining between them. DNA of the CDR3: TGCGCCAGCAGCTTGGGGGGGTGGGAGAACGAGCAGTACTTC. Its translation: CASSLGGWENEQYF. The full variable domain, completed using reference TRBV5-1 and TRBJ2-7, is KAGVTQTPRYLIKTRGQQVTLSCSPISGHRSVSWYQQTPGQGLQFLFEYFSETQRNKGNFPGRFSGRQFSNSRSEMNVSTLELGDSALYLCASSLGGWENEQYFGPGTRLTVT.

The V and J genes are TRBV5-7 and TRBJ2-4; a possible D gene is TRBD1 (6 bases). TRBV5-7 is an open reading frame, and its role is uncertain. The CDR3 extends over 18 amino acids. Trimming left V 1 base short and J 0 bases short, with 17 bases between. CDR3 in amino acids: CASSLRRGEPLAKNIQYF. The CDR3 DNA is TGTGCCAGCAGCTTGCGCAGGGGAGAGCCCTTAGCCAAAAACATTCAGTACTTC.

The V gene is TRBV19, the J gene TRBJ1-1, with 7 bases matching TRBD1. From germline, CDR1 is LNHDA and CDR2 SQIVND (reference sequence). V lost 6 bases, J lost 5 bases, and 15 bases stayed unmatched. The CDR3 runs to 16 residues. The CDR3 region is CASSPGDRGLFTEAFF. The CDR3 DNA reads as TGTGCCAGTAGCCCTGGGGATAGGGGGCTGTTTACTGAAGCTTTCTTT.

The chain has TRBV7-2 and TRBJ2-7; D is unclear. The CDR3 totals 14 residues. Looked up from germline, CDR1 is SGHTA and CDR2 is FQGNSA. Between the trimmed V and J ends, which lost 2 bases and 2 bases, there was a span of 10 bases. CDR3 DNA sequence: TGTGCCAGCAGCTTAACACCAGGCCCCTACGAGCAGTACTTC. Its protein product is CASSLTPGPYEQYF.

The sample holds one count of this clone. CDR3 sequence (DNA): TGTGCCAGCTCCCAATCCGATCGGGGTGGAGCTTTCTTT. This gives the protein CASSQSDRGGAFF. The rearrangement uses TRBV11-2 and TRBJ1-1; unclear D gene. V was pared by 8 bases and J by 10 bases, with 20 bases between. The germline V gene encodes CDR1 SGHAT and CDR2 FQNNGV. CDR3 length equals 13 residues.

The rearrangement uses TRBV28 and TRBJ1-2; D gene ambiguous. This CDR3 comprises 14 residues. Germline CDR1 is MDHEN and CDR2 is SYDVKM. The V and J ends lost 2 bases and 8 bases respectively, with 15 bases between them. CDR3 coding DNA: TGTGCCAGCAGTTTACCCCAAAGGGTGGAAGGCTACACCTTC. This gives the protein CASSLPQRVEGYTF.

This chain uses TRBV6-1 with TRBJ2-5; 7 bases map to TRBD1. The CDR3 sequence is 15 residues long. Germline CDR1 is MNHNS and CDR2 is SASEGT. V shed 7 bases, J shed 4 bases, and the junction held 12 bases outside the gene matches. The CDR3 nucleotides read TGTGCCAGCACCAAACTCGGACAGGCCGGAGAGACCCAGTACTTC. Translating gives CASTKLGQAGETQYF.

As DNA, the CDR3 is TGTGCCAGCAGTTCGACAGGGGCAACTAATGAAAAACTGTTTTTT. This translates into CASSSTGATNEKLFF. The chain has TRBV28 and TRBJ1-4, with 8 positions matching TRBD1. V shed 4 bases, J shed 0 bases, and the junction held 1 base outside the gene matches. The CDR3 is made up of 15 amino acids. The germline CDR1 and CDR2 sequences are MDHEN and SYDVKM.

The rearrangement joins TRBV28 to TRBJ1-2; no definite D call. The CDR3 is 12 residues long. The germline CDR1 and CDR2 sequences are MDHEN and SYDVKM. The ends were cut back, 2 bases at V and 4 bases at J, with 5 bases in the middle. The CDR3 region is CASSLTTYGYTF. CDR3 bases: TGTGCCAGCAGTTTAACCACCTATGGCTACACCTTC.

This clone was picked up one time. The V gene is TRBV2, the J gene TRBJ1-3; D is perhaps TRBD1 (5 bases). Germline CDR1 and CDR2: SNHLY and FYNNEI. CDR3 length equals 14 residues. V was clipped by 6 bases and J by 7 bases, with 16 bases between them. This CDR3 is CASRGTAEVNTIYF. As DNA, the CDR3 is TGTGCCAGCAGGGGGACCGCAGAGGTCAACACCATATATTTT.

The V call is TRBV6-5, the J call TRBJ1-1, with D tentatively TRBD1 (5 bases). The CDR3 has 15 amino acids. CDR1 is MNHEY and CDR2 is SVGAGI in the germline V gene. The ends were cut back, 0 bases at V and 1 base at J, with 9 bases in the middle. CDR3 residues: CASSYSGTTNTEAFF. The CDR3, as DNA: TGTGCCAGCAGTTACTCGGGGACCACGAACACTGAAGCTTTCTTT.

V is TRBV15 and J is TRBJ1-6; D uncertain. Between the trimmed V and J ends, which lost 0 bases and 7 bases, there was a span of 13 bases. The germline CDR1 and CDR2 sequences are LNHNV and YYDKDF (reference sequence). The CDR3 contains 16 residues. For the CDR3, the DNA is TGTGCCACCAGCAGAGATTGGGAGGGTGGCAATTCACCCCTCCACTTT. Translated: CATSRDWEGGNSPLHF.

This clone was seen a handful of times. The chain combines TRBV5-1 with TRBJ2-7, with 11 bases that match TRBD1. The germline V gene has CDR1 SGHRS and CDR2 YFSETQ. The trim removed 0 bases at V and 6 bases at J, leaving 5 bases unmatched. This CDR3 has 15 residues. In nucleotides, the CDR3 is TGCGCCAGCAGCTTGGGTAGGACAGGGGGCGGCGAGCAGTACTTC. Translated, it gives CASSLGRTGGGEQYF.

V usage is TRBV19 and J usage is TRBJ1-1, with D unclear. CDR3 length equals 16 residues. The V gene lost 4 bases and the J gene lost 5 bases, with 20 bases spanning the gap. In germline, CDR1 is LNHDA, CDR2 SQIVND (reference sequence). The CDR3 protein is CASSSEYGYSITEAFF. DNA of the CDR3: TGTGCCAGTAGTAGTGAATACGGCTATTCGATAACTGAAGCTTTCTTT.

J is TRBJ1-5 and V is TRBV18; maybe TRBD1 (5 bases). This CDR3 is 15 amino acids long. CDR1 and CDR2 (germline): KGHSH, LQKENI. V lost 6 bases, J lost 5 bases, and 17 bases lay in between. The DNA of the CDR3 is TGTGCCAGCTCTCGACAGAAGGGTGGGGATCAGCCCCAGCATTTT. It translates to CASSRQKGGDQPQHF.

The rearrangement links TRBV2 to TRBJ1-6; D remains unclear. The V and J ends lost 6 bases and 0 bases respectively, with 3 bases between them. CDR1 SNHLY and CDR2 FYNNEI come from the germline V gene. The CDR3 is 13 residues long. The CDR3 sequence is CASRGSYNSPLHF. Written as DNA, the CDR3 is TGTGCCAGCAGGGGCTCCTATAATTCACCCCTCCACTTT.